These T cell receptor beta chains were read from a single sample in a study of blood T cell repertoires in COVID-19. The data were produced by immunoSEQ multiplex PCR, yet TCRdb's version contains in-frame clones alone and is incomplete. The sample holds tens of thousands of clones, nearly 90% seen once. Material: peripheral blood. The receptors here all came from a human donor in a cohort sampled during active COVID-19. The CDR3 runs from the conserved cysteine through the conserved F or W. The order of the fields is clone size, CDR3 length, V gene, D gene, J gene, CDR3 DNA, CDR3 protein. D genes are given only for firm matches. Size tells how often a clone was seen (once, few, many) or the class of an expanded clone, and some rows leave it out.

abundance: .
len: 18
v_gene: TRBV5-1
d_gene: TRBD2
j_gene: TRBJ2-5
CDR3nt: TGCGCCAGCAGCTTGGCCCCGAACAGCGGGGGGGCTTCAGAGACCCAGTACTTC
CDR3aa: CASSLAPNSGGASETQYF

abundance: .
len: 15
v_gene: TRBV24-1
d_gene: .
j_gene: TRBJ2-5
CDR3nt: TGTGCCACCAGTGATTTGCAGGGGTGGGTAGAGACCCAGTACTTC
CDR3aa: CATSDLQGWVETQYF

abundance: .
len: 13
v_gene: TRBV6-6
d_gene: TRBD1
j_gene: TRBJ2-7
CDR3nt: TGTGCCAGCAGTTCGGGACAGCCCTACGAGCAGTACTTC
CDR3aa: CASSSGQPYEQYF

abundance: few
len: 13
v_gene: TRBV3-1/TRBV3-2
d_gene: .
j_gene: TRBJ1-3
CDR3nt: TGTGCCAGCAGCCCCAGCGCGGGAAACACCATATATTTT
CDR3aa: CASSPSAGNTIYF

abundance: .
len: 15
v_gene: TRBV18
d_gene: .
j_gene: TRBJ1-3
CDR3nt: TGTGCCAGCTCACCCGGGAGAGGCTCTGGAAACACCATATATTTT
CDR3aa: CASSPGRGSGNTIYF

abundance: .
len: 13
v_gene: TRBV30
d_gene: .
j_gene: TRBJ2-7
CDR3nt: TGTGCCTGGAGTGTACAGATATTGTACGAGCAGTACTTC
CDR3aa: CAWSVQILYEQYF

abundance: .
len: 13
v_gene: TRBV5-1
d_gene: TRBD1
j_gene: TRBJ1-1
CDR3nt: TGCGCCAGTTGGACAGGGGGCCGTACTGAAGCTTTCTTT
CDR3aa: CASWTGGRTEAFF

abundance: .
len: 14
v_gene: TRBV7-2
d_gene: .
j_gene: TRBJ1-1
CDR3nt: TGTGCCAGCAGAAAACAGGGATATCAGTCTGAAGCTTTCTTT
CDR3aa: CASRKQGYQSEAFF

abundance: .
len: 14
v_gene: TRBV3-1/TRBV3-2
d_gene: TRBD1
j_gene: TRBJ1-2
CDR3nt: TGTGCCAGCAGCCAGCCGGGACAGCGCGATGGCTACACCTTC
CDR3aa: CASSQPGQRDGYTF

abundance: .
len: 13
v_gene: TRBV12-3/TRBV12-4
d_gene: .
j_gene: TRBJ1-1
CDR3nt: TGTGCCAGCAGAAGAGGGGGAAGCACTGAAGCTTTCTTT
CDR3aa: CASRRGGSTEAFF

abundance: once
len: 16
v_gene: TRBV19
d_gene: TRBD2
j_gene: TRBJ2-3
CDR3nt: TGTGCCAGTAGTCTGCTAGCGGGGGGATTCACAGATACGCAGTATTTT
CDR3aa: CASSLLAGGFTDTQYF

abundance: .
len: 16
v_gene: TRBV5-1
d_gene: .
j_gene: TRBJ1-1
CDR3nt: TGCGCCAGCAGCTTGGGGTGGGGTACAGGGAACACTGAAGCTTTCTTT
CDR3aa: CASSLGWGTGNTEAFF

abundance: .
len: 12
v_gene: TRBV11-3
d_gene: .
j_gene: TRBJ2-3
CDR3nt: TGTGCCAGCAGCTTTATGGGCGATACGCAGTATTTT
CDR3aa: CASSFMGDTQYF

abundance: .
len: 13
v_gene: TRBV5-4
d_gene: .
j_gene: TRBJ2-7
CDR3nt: TGTGCCAGCAGCCCCCGCCAGGCCTACGAGCAGTACTTC
CDR3aa: CASSPRQAYEQYF

abundance: .
len: 14
v_gene: TRBV5-1
d_gene: TRBD1
j_gene: TRBJ1-2
CDR3nt: TGCGCCAGCAGCTTGGAGACAGGGTTAGGTGGCTACACCTTC
CDR3aa: CASSLETGLGGYTF

abundance: .
len: 12
v_gene: TRBV30
d_gene: TRBD1
j_gene: TRBJ2-1
CDR3nt: TGTGCCTGGAACAGGGGAGTCAATGAGCAGTTCTTC
CDR3aa: CAWNRGVNEQFF

abundance: .
len: 15
v_gene: TRBV11-3
d_gene: TRBD2
j_gene: TRBJ2-3
CDR3nt: TGTGCCAGCACACTGAGCGGGGGGGCGATGGATACGCAGTATTTT
CDR3aa: CASTLSGGAMDTQYF

abundance: .
len: 15
v_gene: TRBV7-8
d_gene: TRBD1
j_gene: TRBJ2-5
CDR3nt: TGTGCCAGCAGCTTAGTAGGGGGCCAACTGGGGACCCAGTACTTC
CDR3aa: CASSLVGGQLGTQYF

abundance: .
len: 15
v_gene: TRBV6-2/TRBV6-3
d_gene: TRBD1
j_gene: TRBJ2-5
CDR3nt: TGTGCCAGCAGCCAAGGGGGCCCCCGGGGTGTGACCCAGTACTTC
CDR3aa: CASSQGGPRGVTQYF

abundance: .
len: 15
v_gene: TRBV5-6
d_gene: .
j_gene: TRBJ2-5
CDR3nt: TGTGCCAGCAGCGCACGGACAGTATTCAGGGAGACCCAGTACTTC
CDR3aa: CASSARTVFRETQYF

abundance: .
len: 16
v_gene: TRBV5-4
d_gene: TRBD1
j_gene: TRBJ1-1
CDR3nt: TGTGCCAGCAGCTTCGCGCCAGGGGGTGGGAACACTGAAGCTTTCTTT
CDR3aa: CASSFAPGGGNTEAFF

abundance: .
len: 14
v_gene: TRBV6-5
d_gene: TRBD1
j_gene: TRBJ1-6
CDR3nt: TGTGCCAGCAGTTATACGGACAGGGATTCACCCCTCCACTTT
CDR3aa: CASSYTDRDSPLHF

abundance: .
len: 14
v_gene: TRBV3-1/TRBV3-2
d_gene: TRBD1
j_gene: TRBJ1-2
CDR3nt: TGTGCCAGCAGCCCAGGGACAGACCCGTATGGCTACACCTTC
CDR3aa: CASSPGTDPYGYTF

abundance: .
len: 12
v_gene: TRBV10-2
d_gene: TRBD1
j_gene: TRBJ1-2
CDR3nt: TGCGCCAGTACCGAGACAGGGATCGGCTACACCTTC
CDR3aa: CASTETGIGYTF

abundance: once
len: 14
v_gene: TRBV5-1
d_gene: .
j_gene: TRBJ2-3
CDR3nt: TGCGCCAGCGGGGGGTCCCTGGTTTCGGATACGCAGTATTTT
CDR3aa: CASGGSLVSDTQYF

abundance: .
len: 16
v_gene: TRBV9
d_gene: TRBD1
j_gene: TRBJ1-2
CDR3nt: TGTGCCAGCAGCCCGACCGGGACAGGGGTTGGCTATGGCTACACCTTC
CDR3aa: CASSPTGTGVGYGYTF

abundance: .
len: 16
v_gene: TRBV9
d_gene: .
j_gene: TRBJ2-3
CDR3nt: TGTGCCAGCAGCGTAGTCTCCGGGGTCAGCACAGATACGCAGTATTTT
CDR3aa: CASSVVSGVSTDTQYF

abundance: once
len: 18
v_gene: TRBV23-1
d_gene: TRBD1
j_gene: TRBJ2-2
CDR3nt: TGCGCCAGCAGTCAATTGGCAATAAGGGACAGGGCCCCCGGGGAGCTGTTTTTT
CDR3aa: CASSQLAIRDRAPGELFF

abundance: .
len: 14
v_gene: TRBV9
d_gene: .
j_gene: TRBJ2-1
CDR3nt: TGTGCCAGCAGCGTAGGGGCTACTTCCGATGAGCAGTTCTTC
CDR3aa: CASSVGATSDEQFF

abundance: .
len: 14
v_gene: TRBV4-2
d_gene: TRBD1
j_gene: TRBJ1-1
CDR3nt: TGTGCCAGCAGCCGGCCAGACAGGGGGACTGAAGCTTTCTTT
CDR3aa: CASSRPDRGTEAFF

abundance: .
len: 16
v_gene: TRBV7-6
d_gene: TRBD2
j_gene: TRBJ2-1
CDR3nt: TGTGCCAGCAGCTTAGGGAGTAGCGGGGGGGCGGATGAGCAGTTCTTC
CDR3aa: CASSLGSSGGADEQFF

abundance: .
len: 15
v_gene: TRBV2
d_gene: .
j_gene: TRBJ1-6
CDR3nt: TGTGCCAGCAGTGCGCAGGTGCTCTATAATTCACCCCTCCACTTT
CDR3aa: CASSAQVLYNSPLHF

abundance: .
len: 17
v_gene: TRBV7-3
d_gene: .
j_gene: TRBJ2-2
CDR3nt: TGTGCCAGCAGCCAATTCACCGGGACTGCGAACACCGGGGAGCTGTTTTTT
CDR3aa: CASSQFTGTANTGELFF

abundance: .
len: 13
v_gene: TRBV5-1
d_gene: TRBD1
j_gene: TRBJ1-1
CDR3nt: TGCGCCAGCAGCCTAGGGACAGGGGACACAGCTTTCTTT
CDR3aa: CASSLGTGDTAFF

abundance: .
len: 16
v_gene: TRBV6-2/TRBV6-3
d_gene: .
j_gene: TRBJ1-6
CDR3nt: TGTGCCAGCAGTTACTCGAGGGAGGGGCGGAATTCACCCCTCCACTTT
CDR3aa: CASSYSREGRNSPLHF

abundance: .
len: 14
v_gene: TRBV7-8
d_gene: TRBD2
j_gene: TRBJ2-3
CDR3nt: TGTGCCAGCAGCTTAGTGGCTAGCGGAGATACGCAGTATTTT
CDR3aa: CASSLVASGDTQYF

abundance: .
len: 15
v_gene: TRBV6-1
d_gene: .
j_gene: TRBJ1-5
CDR3nt: TGTGCCAGCAGTGAAGTCCCGTATAGCAATCAGCCCCAGCATTTT
CDR3aa: CASSEVPYSNQPQHF

abundance: .
len: 17
v_gene: TRBV10-3
d_gene: .
j_gene: TRBJ2-7
CDR3nt: TGTGCCATCAGTGAGTCGGTTGGGTGGGCCAGCTCCTACGAGCAGTACTTC
CDR3aa: CAISESVGWASSYEQYF

abundance: .
len: 14
v_gene: TRBV9
d_gene: TRBD2
j_gene: TRBJ2-6
CDR3nt: TGTGCCAGCACCCGGGGGGCTGGGGCCAACGTCCTGACTTTC
CDR3aa: CASTRGAGANVLTF

abundance: .
len: 15
v_gene: TRBV13
d_gene: .
j_gene: TRBJ1-5
CDR3nt: TGTGCCAGCAGCTTGACAGATTATAGCAATCAGCCCCAGCATTTT
CDR3aa: CASSLTDYSNQPQHF

abundance: .
len: 20
v_gene: TRBV6-1
d_gene: TRBD1
j_gene: TRBJ1-3
CDR3nt: TGTGCCAGCAGTGTCTTTTGGGGTTCCGGGACAGGTGGATCTGGAAACACCATATATTTT
CDR3aa: CASSVFWGSGTGGSGNTIYF

abundance: .
len: 13
v_gene: TRBV2
d_gene: TRBD1
j_gene: TRBJ2-1
CDR3nt: TGTGCCAGCAGTCGGACAGGGTTCAATGAGCAGTTCTTC
CDR3aa: CASSRTGFNEQFF

abundance: .
len: 17
v_gene: TRBV11-2
d_gene: TRBD2
j_gene: TRBJ2-3
CDR3nt: TGTGCCAGCAGCTCCGCCACTAGCGGGGGGAGTTCGAATACGCAGTATTTT
CDR3aa: CASSSATSGGSSNTQYF

abundance: .
len: 17
v_gene: TRBV19
d_gene: .
j_gene: TRBJ2-3
CDR3nt: TGTGCCAGTAGTATAGATTTGATAGCGGATAGCACAGATACGCAGTATTTT
CDR3aa: CASSIDLIADSTDTQYF

abundance: .
len: 15
v_gene: TRBV27
d_gene: TRBD1
j_gene: TRBJ1-4
CDR3nt: TGTGCCAGCAGTGCCGGGACAGCAACTAATGAAAAACTGTTTTTT
CDR3aa: CASSAGTATNEKLFF

abundance: once
len: 15
v_gene: TRBV6-5
d_gene: .
j_gene: TRBJ1-6
CDR3nt: TGTGCCAGCAGGGACCCGACGGCGCAGGGGCGAACCCTCCACTTT
CDR3aa: CASRDPTAQGRTLHF

abundance: .
len: 14
v_gene: TRBV7-6
d_gene: .
j_gene: TRBJ1-3
CDR3nt: TGTGCCAGCAGCTCAGAGACAGAGGGAAACACCATATATTTT
CDR3aa: CASSSETEGNTIYF

abundance: .
len: 15
v_gene: TRBV27
d_gene: TRBD1
j_gene: TRBJ1-6
CDR3nt: TGTGCCAGCAGTCCCGGGACAGGGCATGGTTCACCCCTCCACTTT
CDR3aa: CASSPGTGHGSPLHF

abundance: .
len: 11
v_gene: TRBV20-1
d_gene: .
j_gene: TRBJ2-3
CDR3nt: TGCAGTGCTAGAGATGGGGGACAGCAGTATTTT
CDR3aa: CSARDGGQQYF

abundance: .
len: 15
v_gene: TRBV6-5
d_gene: TRBD2
j_gene: TRBJ2-5
CDR3nt: TGTGCCAGCAGTCGGGGACTAGCTCGTTTGGAGACCCAGTACTTC
CDR3aa: CASSRGLARLETQYF